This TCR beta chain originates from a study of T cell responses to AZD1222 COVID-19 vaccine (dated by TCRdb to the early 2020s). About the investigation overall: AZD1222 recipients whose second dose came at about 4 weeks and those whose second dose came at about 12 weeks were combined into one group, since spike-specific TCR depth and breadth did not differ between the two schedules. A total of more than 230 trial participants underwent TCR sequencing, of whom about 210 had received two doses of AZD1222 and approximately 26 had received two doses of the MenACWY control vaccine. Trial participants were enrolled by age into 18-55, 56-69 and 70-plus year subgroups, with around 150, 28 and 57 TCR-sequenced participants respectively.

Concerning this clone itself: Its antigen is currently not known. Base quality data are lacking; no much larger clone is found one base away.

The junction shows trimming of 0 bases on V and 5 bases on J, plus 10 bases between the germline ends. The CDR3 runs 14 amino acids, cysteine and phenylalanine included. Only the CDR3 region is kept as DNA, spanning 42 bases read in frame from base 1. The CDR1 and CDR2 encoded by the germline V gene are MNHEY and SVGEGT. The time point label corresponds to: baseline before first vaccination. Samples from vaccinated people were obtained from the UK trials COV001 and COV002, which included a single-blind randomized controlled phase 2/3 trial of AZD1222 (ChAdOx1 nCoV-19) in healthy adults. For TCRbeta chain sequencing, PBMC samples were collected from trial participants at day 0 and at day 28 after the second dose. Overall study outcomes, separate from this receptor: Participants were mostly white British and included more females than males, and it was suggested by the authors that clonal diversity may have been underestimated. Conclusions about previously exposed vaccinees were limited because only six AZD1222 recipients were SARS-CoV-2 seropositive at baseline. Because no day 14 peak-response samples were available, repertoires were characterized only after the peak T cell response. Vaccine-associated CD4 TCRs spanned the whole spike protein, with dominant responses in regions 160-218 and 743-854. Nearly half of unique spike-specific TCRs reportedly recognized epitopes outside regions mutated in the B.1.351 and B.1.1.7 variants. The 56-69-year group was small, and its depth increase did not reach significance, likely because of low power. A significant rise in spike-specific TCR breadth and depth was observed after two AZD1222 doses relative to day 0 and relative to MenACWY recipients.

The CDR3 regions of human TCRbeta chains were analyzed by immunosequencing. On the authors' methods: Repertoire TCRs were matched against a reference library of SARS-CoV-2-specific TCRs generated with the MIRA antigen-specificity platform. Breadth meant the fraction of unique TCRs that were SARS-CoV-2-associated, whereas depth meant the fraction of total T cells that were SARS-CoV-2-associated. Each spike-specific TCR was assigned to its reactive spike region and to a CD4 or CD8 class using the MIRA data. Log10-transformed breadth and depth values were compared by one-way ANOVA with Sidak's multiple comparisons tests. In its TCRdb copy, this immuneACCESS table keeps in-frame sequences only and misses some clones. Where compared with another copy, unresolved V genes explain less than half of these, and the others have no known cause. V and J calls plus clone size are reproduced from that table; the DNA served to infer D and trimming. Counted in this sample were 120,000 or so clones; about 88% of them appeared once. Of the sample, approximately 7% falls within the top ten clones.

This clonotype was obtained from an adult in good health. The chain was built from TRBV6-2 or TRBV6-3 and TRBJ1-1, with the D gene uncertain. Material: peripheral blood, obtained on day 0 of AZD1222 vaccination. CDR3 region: CASSYSGSRTEAFF. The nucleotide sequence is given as TGTGCCAGCAGTTACTCGGGGAGTAGGACTGAAGCTTTCTTT.